This TCR beta chain was retrieved from a study of shared clonotypes between healthy human individuals. Trimming cost V 3 bases and J 7 bases, with 9 bases left between them. Germline V gene data show CDR1 as LNHDA and CDR2 as SQIVND (reference sequence). CDR3 length: 12 residues. Deep was the level used in running the assay. Using immunoSEQ multiplex PCR, the repertoire was profiled, and TCRdb retains in-frame clones only, with some absent. This table has approximately 530,000 clones, around 96% appearing once. The clonotype comes from a woman aged 30 to 39 in good health. The genes are TRBV19 and TRBJ1-2; tentative D call: TRBD1 (5 bases). Sequences were obtained from naive CD4+ T cells sorted from blood. Specified subset: CD45RA+ positively selected. The CDR3 is CASSMERGGYTF. The CDR3 DNA follows: TGTGCCAGTAGTATGGAGAGGGGTGGCTACACCTTC.